The source of this T cell receptor (beta chain) is a study of naive and memory T cell subsets. Blood and skin TCR RNA was reverse transcribed with alpha and beta constant primers. MiXCR, applied by TCRdb to the 5' RACE reads, yields one record per CDR3 protein. The sample lists some 22,000 distinct CDR3 sequences, 4.2% occurring once. This clonotype was observed many times. This CDR3 contains 15 residues. J gave up 5 bases and V 4 bases, and 9 bases lay outside the gene matches. Per germline, CDR1 SGHRS and CDR2 YFSETQ. RNA was extracted from roughly 2.6 ml of whole blood of healthy adults. TCR cDNA received a 3' ligated oligonucleotide that carried a UMI.

The clonotype originates from a male donor in good health. This chain links TRBV5-1 with TRBJ2-7; 10 bases fit TRBD1. CDR3 loop: CASSRQDRGADEQYF. The DNA for the CDR3 is TGCGCCAGCAGCCGCCAGGACAGGGGGGCAGACGAGCAGTACTTC.